Listed here are 2 T cell receptor beta chains from one sample, sequenced in a study of cytomegalovirus exposure and HLA in healthy donors. Vbeta (60) and Jbeta (13) primers were used in the PCR. Clones were read by immunoSEQ multiplex PCR, and TCRdb kept only the in-frame ones, dropping some. The sample records roughly 110,000 clones, around 69% being singletons. Specimen: PBMCs. These receptor sequences come from a man younger than 30 in good health and CMV-seronegative.

The V call is TRBV9, the J call TRBJ2-3, with TRBD2 matching 8 bases. The germline gives CDR1 SGDLS, CDR2 YYNGEE. The trim removed 5 bases at V and 0 bases at J, leaving 5 bases unmatched. This CDR3 has 15 residues. The CDR3 sequence: CASSRSGISTDTQYF. CDR3 in DNA: TGTGCCAGCAGTCGTAGCGGGATAAGCACAGATACGCAGTATTTT.

The CDR3 DNA reads as TGTGCCAGCAGCCAAGATTTACAGGGGGCAGCTGCTGACACTGAAGCTTTCTTT. It yields the protein CASSQDLQGAAADTEAFF. V is TRBV4-2 and J is TRBJ1-1; 9 bases line up with TRBD1. Unmatched junction bases numbered 11, after V lost 0 bases and J lost 3 bases. The CDR3 length is 18 residues. Germline CDR1 and CDR2: LGHNA and YNFKEQ.